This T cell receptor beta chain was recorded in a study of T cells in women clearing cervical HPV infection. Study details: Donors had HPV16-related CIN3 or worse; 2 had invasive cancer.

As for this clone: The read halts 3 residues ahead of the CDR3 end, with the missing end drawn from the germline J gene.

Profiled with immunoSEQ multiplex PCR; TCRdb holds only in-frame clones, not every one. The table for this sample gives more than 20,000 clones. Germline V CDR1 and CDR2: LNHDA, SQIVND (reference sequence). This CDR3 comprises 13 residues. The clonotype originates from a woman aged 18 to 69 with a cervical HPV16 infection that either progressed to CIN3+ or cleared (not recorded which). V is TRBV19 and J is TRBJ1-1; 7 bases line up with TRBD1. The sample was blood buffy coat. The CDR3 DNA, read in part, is TGTGCCAGTAGTAATAGGGGGCTGAGAGAA. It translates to CASSNRGLRE. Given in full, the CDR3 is CASSNRGLREAFF.